The TCR beta chain under discussion was sequenced for a study of OX40 agonist ivuxolimab in advanced cancers. As for the study in general: Ivuxolimab is an agonistic anti-OX40 (CD134) antibody, and patients were treated with it.

Any history of autoimmune disease or systemic immunosuppression disqualified patients. Profiled with immunoSEQ multiplex PCR; TCRdb holds only in-frame clones, not every one. The sample gives fewer than 90,000 clones, 89% of which show up once; under 0.25% is in the top ten. This CDR3 region has 15 residues. J was trimmed by 8 bases and V by 0 bases; bases with no gene match: 2. The germline gives CDR1 SGHTA, CDR2 FQGNSA. Comments on this clone: Its antigen is undetermined.

Study-level results: Some nonresponders also had low normalized T-cell clonal expansion.

This TCR was sampled from an adult with an advanced solid tumor such as melanoma, head and neck, liver or kidney cancer. V and J are TRBV7-2 and TRBJ1-4, with TRBD1 matching over 11 bases. The source material was CD4+ or CD8+ T cells sorted from blood, sampled in a trial of the OX40 agonist ivuxolimab. The CDR3 sequence is CASSLAGQGVEKLFF. DNA for the CDR3: TGTGCCAGCAGCTTAGCGGGACAGGGGGTCGAAAAACTGTTTTTT.